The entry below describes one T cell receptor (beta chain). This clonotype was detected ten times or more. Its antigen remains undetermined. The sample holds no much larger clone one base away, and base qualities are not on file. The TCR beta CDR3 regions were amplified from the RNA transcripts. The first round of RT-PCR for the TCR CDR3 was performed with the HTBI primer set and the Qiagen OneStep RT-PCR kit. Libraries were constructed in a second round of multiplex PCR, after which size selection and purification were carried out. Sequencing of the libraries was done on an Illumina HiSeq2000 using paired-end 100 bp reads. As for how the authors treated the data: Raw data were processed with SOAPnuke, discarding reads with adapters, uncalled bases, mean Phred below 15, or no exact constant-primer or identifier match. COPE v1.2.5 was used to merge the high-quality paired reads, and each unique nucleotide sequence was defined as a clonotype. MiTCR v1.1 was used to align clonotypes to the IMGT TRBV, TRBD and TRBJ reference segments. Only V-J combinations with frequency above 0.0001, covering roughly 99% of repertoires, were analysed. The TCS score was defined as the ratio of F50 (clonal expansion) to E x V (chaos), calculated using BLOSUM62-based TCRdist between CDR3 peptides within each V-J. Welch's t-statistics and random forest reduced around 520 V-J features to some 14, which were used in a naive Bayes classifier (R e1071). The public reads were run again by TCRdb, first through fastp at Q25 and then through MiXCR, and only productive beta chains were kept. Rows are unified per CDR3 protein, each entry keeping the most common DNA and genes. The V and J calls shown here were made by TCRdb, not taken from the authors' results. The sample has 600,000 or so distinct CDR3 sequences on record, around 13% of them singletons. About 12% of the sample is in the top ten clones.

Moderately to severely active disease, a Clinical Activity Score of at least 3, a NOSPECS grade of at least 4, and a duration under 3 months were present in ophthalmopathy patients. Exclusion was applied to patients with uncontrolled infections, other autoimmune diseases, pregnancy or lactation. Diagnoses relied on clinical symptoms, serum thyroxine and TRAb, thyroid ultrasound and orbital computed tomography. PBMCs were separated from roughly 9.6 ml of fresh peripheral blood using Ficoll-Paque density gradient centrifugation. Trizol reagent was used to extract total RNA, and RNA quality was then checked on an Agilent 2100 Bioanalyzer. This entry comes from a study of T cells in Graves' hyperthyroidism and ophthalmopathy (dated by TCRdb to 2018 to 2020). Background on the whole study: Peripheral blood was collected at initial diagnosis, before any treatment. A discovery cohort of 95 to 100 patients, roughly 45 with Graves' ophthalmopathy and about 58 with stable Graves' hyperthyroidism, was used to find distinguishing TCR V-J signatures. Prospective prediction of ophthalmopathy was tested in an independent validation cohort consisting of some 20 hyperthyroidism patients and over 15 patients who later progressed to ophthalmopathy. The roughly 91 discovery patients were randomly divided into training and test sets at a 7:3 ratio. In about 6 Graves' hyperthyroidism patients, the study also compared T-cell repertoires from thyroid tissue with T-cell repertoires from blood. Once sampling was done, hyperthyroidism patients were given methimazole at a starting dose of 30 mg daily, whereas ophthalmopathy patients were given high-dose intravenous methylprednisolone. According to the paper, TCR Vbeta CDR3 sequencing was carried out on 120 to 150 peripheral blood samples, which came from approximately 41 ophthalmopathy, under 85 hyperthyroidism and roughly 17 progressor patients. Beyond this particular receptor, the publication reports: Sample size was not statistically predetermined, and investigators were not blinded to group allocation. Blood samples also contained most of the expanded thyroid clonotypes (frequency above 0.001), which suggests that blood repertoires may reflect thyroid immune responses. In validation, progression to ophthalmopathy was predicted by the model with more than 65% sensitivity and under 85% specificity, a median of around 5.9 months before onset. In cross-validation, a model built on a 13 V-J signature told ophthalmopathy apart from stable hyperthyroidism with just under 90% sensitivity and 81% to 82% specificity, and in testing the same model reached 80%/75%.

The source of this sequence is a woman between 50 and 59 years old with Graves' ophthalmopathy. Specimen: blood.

The bases are TGCAGTGCTAGTCAGGGGGTTGGGGATACGCAGTATTTT. It translates to CSASQGVGDTQYF. The chain is assembled from TRBV20-1 and TRBJ2-3, with 7 middle bases fitting TRBD1. After removal of 3 bases from V and 6 bases from J, the junction retains 6 bases not matched to a gene. As encoded in the germline V gene (reference sequence), CDR1 is DFQATT while CDR2 is SNEGSKA. Inclusive of the bounding cysteine and phenylalanine, the CDR3 is 13 residues long. The only DNA kept is the CDR3, 39 bases in frame from the first base.